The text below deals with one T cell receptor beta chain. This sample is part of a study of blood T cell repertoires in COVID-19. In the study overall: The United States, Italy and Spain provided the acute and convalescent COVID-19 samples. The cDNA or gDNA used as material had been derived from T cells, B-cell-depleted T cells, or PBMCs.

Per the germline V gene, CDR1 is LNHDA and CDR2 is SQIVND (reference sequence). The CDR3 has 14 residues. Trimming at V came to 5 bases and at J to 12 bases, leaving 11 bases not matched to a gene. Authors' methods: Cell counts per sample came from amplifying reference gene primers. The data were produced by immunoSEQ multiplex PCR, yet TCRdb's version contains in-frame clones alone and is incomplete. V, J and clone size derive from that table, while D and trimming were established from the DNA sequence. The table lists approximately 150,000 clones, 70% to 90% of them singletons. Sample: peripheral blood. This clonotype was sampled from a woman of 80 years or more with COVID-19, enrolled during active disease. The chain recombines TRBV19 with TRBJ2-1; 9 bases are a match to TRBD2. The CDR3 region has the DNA TGTGCCAGTAGTCAAGGACTAGCGAGGCAACGGCAGTTCTTC. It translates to CASSQGLARQRQFF.